Listed below are T cell receptor beta chains from one sample, sequenced in a study of T cells after somatic rescue of genetic block. Clones were sequenced by immunoSEQ multiplex PCR, and TCRdb holds only the in-frame ones, with some missing. The data hold roughly 71,000 clones, with approximately 91% observed a single time. The sequenced sample was peripheral blood mononuclear cells (PBMCs). The receptors originated from a man aged 25-40 years. Each CDR3 is given with its conserved first and last residue. The D gene is left open where the match is weak. Rows may omit the clone size; those that give it use once, few, many or a size class.

CDR3 protein,CDR3 DNA,D gene,V gene,clone size,J gene
CASSFGLARSTGELFF,TGTGCCAGCAGCTTCGGACTAGCGAGGAGCACCGGGGAGCTGTTTTTT,TRBD2,TRBV7-7,NA,TRBJ2-2
CASRPGQNPRETQYF,TGTGCCAGCAGACCGGGACAAAATCCGAGGGAGACCCAGTACTTC,NA,TRBV6-5,NA,TRBJ2-5
CASRASGGGTGELFF,TGTGCCAGCCGAGCCAGCGGAGGGGGAACCGGGGAGCTGTTTTTT,NA,TRBV28,NA,TRBJ2-2
CASSYSGTGEGTGELFF,TGTGCCAGCAGTTACTCTGGGACAGGGGAGGGCACCGGGGAGCTGTTTTTT,TRBD1,TRBV6-7,NA,TRBJ2-2
CATSPWTSGWSGELFF,TGTGCCACCTCTCCGTGGACTAGCGGGTGGTCCGGGGAGCTGTTTTTT,TRBD2,TRBV5-8,NA,TRBJ2-2
CASSLSLASEQFF,TGTGCCAGCAGCTTATCTCTAGCAAGTGAGCAGTTCTTC,NA,TRBV7-9,NA,TRBJ2-1
CASSDDGALYEQYF,TGTGCCAGCAGTGACGACGGGGCCCTCTACGAGCAGTACTTC,NA,TRBV6-5,NA,TRBJ2-7
CASSPQETQYF,TGTGCCAGCAGCCCACAAGAGACCCAGTACTTC,NA,TRBV7-9,NA,TRBJ2-5
CASSPFGNSKNIQYF,TGTGCCAGCAGTCCCTTCGGGAATTCCAAAAACATTCAGTACTTC,NA,TRBV5-5,NA,TRBJ2-4
CASSISGRTYETQYF,TGTGCCAGCAGTATAAGCGGGAGAACCTACGAGACCCAGTACTTC,TRBD2,TRBV27,NA,TRBJ2-5
CASSFEAGRGYGYTF,TGTGCCAGCAGCTTTGAGGCGGGGCGAGGGTATGGCTACACCTTC,NA,TRBV7-9,NA,TRBJ1-2
CASSQDLGTGHYEQYF,TGCGCCAGCAGCCAAGATCTGGGGACAGGGCACTACGAGCAGTACTTC,TRBD1,TRBV4-3,NA,TRBJ2-7
CASSLSLAGFGEQFF,TGTGCCAGCAGTTTGTCTCTAGCGGGATTCGGTGAGCAGTTCTTC,TRBD2,TRBV28,NA,TRBJ2-1
CASSSPRVGYEQYF,TGTGCCAGCAGTTCGCCTAGGGTAGGCTACGAGCAGTACTTC,NA,TRBV6-1,NA,TRBJ2-7
CASLIAGGYEQYF,TGTGCCAGCTTGATAGCGGGGGGCTACGAGCAGTACTTC,TRBD2,TRBV6-1,NA,TRBJ2-7
CASSSHNRDRYNNQETQYF,TGTGCCAGCAGCTCTCATAACAGGGACCGATACAACAACCAAGAGACCCAGTACTTC,NA,TRBV7-3,once,TRBJ2-5
CASSEWGWENYEQYF,TGTGCCAGCAGTGAATGGGGGTGGGAGAACTACGAGCAGTACTTC,NA,TRBV2,NA,TRBJ2-7
CASSSRPTTDTQYF,TGTGCCAGCAGCTCGCGACCAACCACAGATACGCAGTATTTT,NA,TRBV14,NA,TRBJ2-3
CASSEGQGAYEQYF,TGTGCCAGCAGTGAGGGACAGGGGGCCTACGAGCAGTACTTC,TRBD1,TRBV2,once,TRBJ2-7
CASSYSEGTSTEAFF,TGTGCCAGCAGTTACTCGGAGGGAACGAGCACTGAAGCTTTCTTT,NA,TRBV6-5,NA,TRBJ1-1
CASSSDPGINSPLHF,TGCGCCAGCAGCTCCGACCCGGGAATCAATTCACCCCTCCACTTT,NA,TRBV5-1,NA,TRBJ1-6
CASSATGVGYEQYF,TGTGCCAGCAGTGCGACAGGGGTTGGGTACGAGCAGTACTTC,TRBD1,TRBV28,NA,TRBJ2-7
CASTGGGANVLTF,TGTGCCAGCACGGGGGGAGGGGCCAACGTCCTGACTTTC,TRBD2,TRBV27,NA,TRBJ2-6
CASSVDLAGGNTDTQYF,TGTGCCAGCAGCGTCGACCTAGCGGGGGGAAACACAGATACGCAGTATTTT,TRBD2,TRBV9,NA,TRBJ2-3
CASSLSLRAQYF,TGTGCCAGCAGTTTATCCCTTCGGGCCCAGTACTTC,NA,TRBV28,NA,TRBJ2-5
CASSKGTSGANVLTF,TGTGCCAGCAGCAAAGGGACATCTGGGGCCAACGTCCTGACTTTC,NA,TRBV21-1,NA,TRBJ2-6
CASSVAWGQGENEQFF,TGTGCCAGCAGCGTAGCTTGGGGACAGGGGGAGAATGAGCAGTTCTTC,TRBD1,TRBV9,NA,TRBJ2-1
CASSLNPGQKNYGYTF,TGCGCCAGCAGCTTGAATCCGGGACAGAAGAACTATGGCTACACCTTC,TRBD1,TRBV5-1,NA,TRBJ1-2
CASSEGQGGYYGYTF,TGCGCCAGCAGTGAGGGACAGGGAGGTTACTATGGCTACACCTTC,TRBD1,TRBV10-2,NA,TRBJ1-2
CASSSTSGTQYF,TGTGCCAGCAGTTCGACTAGCGGTACGCAGTATTTT,TRBD2,TRBV11-3,NA,TRBJ2-3
CASSSPGGGSGNTIYF,TGTGCCAGCAGCTCCCCCGGGGGAGGAAGTGGAAACACCATATATTTT,NA,TRBV7-8,NA,TRBJ1-3
CASVEVIPSNSPLHF,TGCGCCAGCGTCGAGGTCATACCCTCAAATTCACCCCTCCACTTT,NA,TRBV10-2,NA,TRBJ1-6
CASSSKGQLNTEAFF,TGTGCCAGCAGCTCGAAGGGACAGCTGAACACTGAAGCTTTCTTT,TRBD1,TRBV5-4,NA,TRBJ1-1
CASSVSGRADTQYF,TGTGCCAGCAGCGTATCCGGGAGGGCAGATACGCAGTATTTT,TRBD2,TRBV9,NA,TRBJ2-3
CASSTRTSLADTQYF,TGTGCCAGCAGCACCCGGACGTCACTGGCAGATACGCAGTATTTT,NA,TRBV9,NA,TRBJ2-3
CASRFQGKTNEKLFF,TGTGCCAGCAGATTTCAGGGGAAGACTAATGAAAAACTGTTTTTT,NA,TRBV7-8,NA,TRBJ1-4
CASSQLLQGPLETQYF,TGTGCCAGCAGCCAACTTCTTCAGGGGCCTTTAGAGACCCAGTACTTC,NA,TRBV14,NA,TRBJ2-5
CASSNRKNTEAFF,TGTGCCAGCAGCAACAGGAAGAACACTGAAGCTTTCTTT,NA,TRBV6-5,few,TRBJ1-1
CASSSVQGMNTEAFF,TGTGCCAGCAGTTCCGTACAGGGGATGAACACTGAAGCTTTCTTT,TRBD1,TRBV28,NA,TRBJ1-1
CASSPLSGTVWNEQFF,TGTGCCAGTAGTCCCCTCTCCGGGACGGTATGGAATGAGCAGTTCTTC,NA,TRBV19,NA,TRBJ2-1
CASSRSGTDPGGQFF,TGTGCCAGCAGCCGATCCGGGACGGACCCAGGTGGGCAGTTCTTC,NA,TRBV27,NA,TRBJ2-1
CASSLGGLAYNEQFF,TGTGCCAGCAGCTTAGGGGGACTAGCCTACAATGAGCAGTTCTTC,TRBD2,TRBV11-3,NA,TRBJ2-1
CAWGRPNQPQHF,TGTGCCTGGGGACGACCTAATCAGCCCCAGCATTTT,NA,TRBV30,few,TRBJ1-5
CASRFSGEAFF,TGTGCCAGCAGATTTTCAGGGGAAGCTTTCTTT,NA,TRBV2,NA,TRBJ1-1
CASSFRSGELFF,TGTGCCAGCAGTTTTCGGTCCGGGGAGCTGTTTTTT,NA,TRBV27,NA,TRBJ2-2